The 3 T cell receptor beta chains presented below share a single source sample, sequenced in a study of PD-1 blockade in mismatch repair-deficient tumors. The data were produced by immunoSEQ multiplex PCR, yet TCRdb's version contains in-frame clones alone and is incomplete. Found here are more than 8,500 clones, 85% of them singletons; the top ten hold 0.85% to 1%. Sequenced here: PBMCs, sampled 46 to 47 weeks after starting pembrolizumab. These receptors originate from an adult with mismatch repair-deficient cancer.

This clone was seen only a few times. The chain joins TRBV7-3 to TRBJ2-7, with a tentative D call TRBD2 (6 bases). The germline gives CDR1 SGHTA, CDR2 FQGTGA. The CDR3 contains 15 residues. V gave up 0 bases and J gave up 2 bases, with 11 bases separating them. CDR3 bases: TGTGCCAGCAGCTTAACCAGCGGGCCTACCTACGAGCAGTACTTC. Translation gives CASSLTSGPTYEQYF.

V usage is TRBV7-3 and J usage is TRBJ2-1, with 10 bases that match TRBD2. Trimming took 2 bases from V and 7 from J; bases not matched to a gene: 5. Germline loops: CDR1 SGHTA, CDR2 FQGTGA. CDR3 length: 15 amino acids. The CDR3: CASSLHLAGVNEQFF. Here the CDR3 DNA reads TGTGCCAGCAGCTTACACCTAGCGGGAGTAAATGAGCAGTTCTTC.

The chain is built from TRBV6-6 and TRBJ1-4; 8 positions agree with TRBD1. The ends lost 6 bases at V and 5 bases at J; junction bases unmatched: 2. The V gene's germline CDR1 is MNHNY and CDR2 SVGAGI (reference sequence). The CDR3 spans 13 residues. CDR3: CASSRTGNEKLFF. As DNA, the CDR3 is TGTGCCAGCAGCAGGACAGGGAATGAAAAACTGTTTTTT.